Reported below is one T cell receptor beta chain. Its binding antigen is unknown. Base qualities are not at hand, and no much larger clone is one base apart. The library was built by means of the immunoSEQ multiplex PCR assay. In its TCRdb copy, this immuneACCESS table keeps in-frame sequences only and misses some clones. Where compared with another copy, unresolved V genes explain less than half of these, and the others have no known cause. The sample table contains about 7,700 clones; only one count was recorded for roughly 70% of them. Jointly, the top ten make up about 1.1% of the sample. This sample was taken from a study of cutaneous CD30+ T cell lymphoproliferative disorder and hepatitis E listed by TCRdb under 2018. Looking up the germline V gene yields CDR1 LGHNA and CDR2 YSLEER. The CDR3, cysteine through phenylalanine, is 16 amino acids long. The DNA shown is the 48-base CDR3, in frame from base 1. V is clipped by 0 bases and J by 0 bases, and the sequence between their germline boundaries is 9 bases long.

The chain couples TRBV4-3 to TRBJ1-3, with no D gene named confidently. The sequenced sample consisted of blood. The TCR was taken from a human donor with a cutaneous T cell lymphoproliferative disorder associated with hepatitis E virus. This receptor has the CDR3 CASSQDRAGSGNTIYF. The nucleotide sequence reads TGCGCCAGCAGCCAAGATCGCGCAGGCTCTGGAAACACCATATATTTT.